The T cell receptor (beta chain) described here comes from a study of tumor-infiltrating lymphocytes in primary liver carcinoma. Many counts were recorded for this clonotype. The antigen is undetermined. General study points: The overlap of tumor-adjacent and tumor-blood pairs was smaller than that of tumor region pairs.

TCR beta cDNA was prepared out of roughly 520 ng total RNA by means of a constant-region primer. For TCR beta, libraries were produced by three nested multiplex PCR rounds using slightly modified ARM-PCR. Running roughly 10 cycles apiece, the first two PCR rounds relied on TRBV1-TRBV30 forward primers together with a C-beta reverse primer. TCRdb re-called the multiplex PCR reads with MiXCR, one entry per CDR3 protein. The table lists 150,000 to 200,000 distinct CDR3 sequences, roughly three fifths of them singletons. This CDR3 spans 14 amino acids. Germline V lookup: CDR1 LNHDA, CDR2 SQIVND (reference sequence). Trimming at V came to 5 bases and at J to 7 bases, leaving 6 bases not matched to a gene. The study extracted blood RNA from unsorted whole blood and also extracted germline DNA.

The material sequenced was peripheral blood. The chain uses TRBV19 and TRBJ2-2; 8 nucleotides line up with TRBD2. The sequence derives from a man in his forties or fifties with primary liver carcinoma and hepatitis B virus infection. The CDR3 here is CASSAGLVGGELFF. As DNA, the CDR3 is TGTGCCAGTAGTGCGGGACTAGTGGGCGGGGAGCTGTTTTTT. Looking up the rest from reference TRBV19 and TRBJ2-2 gives the full variable domain: DGGITQSPKYLFRKEGQNVTLSCEQNLNHDAMYWYRQDPGQGLRLIYYSQIVNDFQKGDIAEGYSVSREKKESFPLTVTSAQKNPTAFYLCASSAGLVGGELFFGEGSRLTVL.